Listed below are T cell receptor beta chains from one sample, sequenced in a study of regulatory T cells in long-lasting Graves disease. A single record per CDR3 protein comes from TCRdb applying MiXCR to the multiplex PCR reads. There are roughly 470,000 distinct CDR3 sequences in the sample; about 20% occur only once, and about 7.8% lies in the top ten. The starting material was peripheral blood mononuclear cells (PBMCs), obtained when the disease was refractory, from a patient treated with antithyroid drugs. The receptors come from a female donor with Graves disease. Each CDR3 is given with its conserved first and last residue. The D gene is left open where the match is weak. Only some rows state a clone size, as once, few, many or a class for expanded clones.

V gene,D gene,clone size,J gene,CDR3 DNA,CDR3 protein
TRBV12-3/TRBV12-4,-,many,TRBJ1-5,TGTGCCAGCAGTTTGCGGGGGATCGGCAATCAGCCCCAGCATTTT,CASSLRGIGNQPQHF
TRBV27,TRBD1,many,TRBJ1-1,TGTGCCAGCAGTGGAGGGACAGCGAACACTGAAGCTTTCTTT,CASSGGTANTEAFF
TRBV28,TRBD2,-,TRBJ2-3,TGTGCCAGCAGTTCGGTAAAGGGGACTAGCGGGAGGTCCACAGATACGCAGTATTTT,CASSSVKGTSGRSTDTQYF
TRBV11-2,TRBD1,-,TRBJ2-1,TGTGCCAGCAGCCTGGGACAGCTCTACAATGAGCAGTTCTTC,CASSLGQLYNEQFF
TRBV3-1,-,many,TRBJ1-2,TGTGCCAGCAGCCAAGATTTTGGCACTAAAGGGTATGGCTACACCTTC,CASSQDFGTKGYGYTF
TRBV6-1,-,few,TRBJ2-4,TGTGCCAGCCGGGCAACTCTAGCCAAAAACATTCAGTACTTC,CASRATLAKNIQYF
TRBV6-1,-,many,TRBJ1-5,TGTGCCAGCATTGGTGGGTCCCGGGGCAGGGGTGCTCAGCCCCAGCATTTT,CASIGGSRGRGAQPQHF
TRBV19,TRBD2,few,TRBJ2-7,TGTGCCACCGAGGGGACTAGCGGGATTTATTACGAGCAGTACTTC,CATEGTSGIYYEQYF
TRBV6-1,TRBD1,-,TRBJ2-5,TGTGCCAGCAGGACAGGGACAGTCCGACAAGAGACCCAGTACTTC,CASRTGTVRQETQYF
TRBV19,TRBD1,many,TRBJ1-2,TGTGCCAGCAGCCGACAGGGAAGCTATGGCTACACCTTC,CASSRQGSYGYTF
TRBV4-2,TRBD1,-,TRBJ2-4,TGTGCCAGCCCTGACAGGGCGGACATTCAGTACTTC,CASPDRADIQYF
TRBV18,-,many,TRBJ2-5,TGTGCCAGCTCACCAGAGGGGGGGGAGACCCAGTACTTC,CASSPEGGETQYF
TRBV25-1,TRBD1,many,TRBJ1-1,TGTGCCAGCAGTGATGAAGGGGGCGCGGATGAAGCTTTCTTT,CASSDEGGADEAFF
TRBV28,-,many,TRBJ2-5,TGTGCCAGCAGCAAGACACCAGTCCAAGAGCCCCAGTACTTC,CASSKTPVQEPQYF
TRBV9,TRBD1,-,TRBJ2-7,TGTGCCAGCAGCTTATGGACAGGGACCTTTCCTACAACCTACGAGCAGTACTTC,CASSLWTGTFPTTYEQYF
TRBV28,TRBD1,many,TRBJ2-7,TGTGCCAGCAGTCCCGGGACAGGGGGATTCTACGAGCAGTACTTC,CASSPGTGGFYEQYF
TRBV7-2,-,many,TRBJ1-2,TGTGCCAGCAGTTTAGAGGGCAGGGTAGGGTATGGCTACACCTTC,CASSLEGRVGYGYTF
TRBV5-4,TRBD1,-,TRBJ2-3,TGCGCCAGCAGCCCCGGGACAGGGGGAGAAGATACGCAGTATTTT,CASSPGTGGEDTQYF
TRBV28,TRBD2,many,TRBJ2-5,TGTGCCAGCAGTTTGCGGGAGTTGGAAGAGACCCAGTACTTC,CASSLRELEETQYF
TRBV2,TRBD1,-,TRBJ2-7,TGTGCCAGCAGGGCCGGGACAGGCTTCTCCTACGAGCAGTACTTC,CASRAGTGFSYEQYF
TRBV6-1,-,-,TRBJ1-3,TGTGCCAGCAGTCCCCGGGACCTCGCTACTGGAAACACCATATATTTT,CASSPRDLATGNTIYF
TRBV6-2/TRBV6-3,TRBD2,-,TRBJ2-7,TGTGCCAGCAGTGCCCTAGCGGGGGGATACGAGCAGTACTTC,CASSALAGGYEQYF
TRBV11-2,-,many,TRBJ1-1,TGTGCCAGCAGCTTCTCCTTCGGAGGTGAAGCTTTCTTT,CASSFSFGGEAFF
TRBV20-1,-,many,TRBJ1-1,TGCAGTGCTAGAGATAGCGTCCGGATGAACACTGAAGCTTTCTTT,CSARDSVRMNTEAFF
TRBV28,-,-,TRBJ2-1,TGTGCCAGCAGTTTATTCGGGACGCCAAACAATGAGCAGTTCTTC,CASSLFGTPNNEQFF
TRBV20-1,-,-,TRBJ2-5,TGCAGTGCCGTACGGAGCCCCGATCAGACCCAGTACTTC,CSAVRSPDQTQYF
TRBV6-1,TRBD2,-,TRBJ2-7,TGTGCCAGCAGGTCTAGCGGGAACCCCTACGAGCAGTACTTC,CASRSSGNPYEQYF
TRBV28,-,many,TRBJ2-5,TGTGCCAGCAGCCCAGTCTATGGCCAAGAGACCCAGTACTTC,CASSPVYGQETQYF
TRBV4-1,-,few,TRBJ2-5,TGCGCCAGCAGCCCGAGCCCGGGACAATCGTACCAAGAGACCCAGTACTTC,CASSPSPGQSYQETQYF
TRBV7-2,TRBD1,-,TRBJ2-7,TGTGCCAGCAGCTTAGGCCCCAGGGGGACCGCCTACGAGCAGTACTTC,CASSLGPRGTAYEQYF
TRBV10-2,TRBD2,-,TRBJ2-7,TGCGCCAGCAGTGAGACCCGCGGGAGGGCCCACGAGCAGTACTTC,CASSETRGRAHEQYF
TRBV5-6,TRBD2,few,TRBJ2-7,TGTGCCAGCAGCTTGTTCGGGACTAGCGGGATAAGTGAGGGCTACGAGCAGTACTTC,CASSLFGTSGISEGYEQYF
TRBV6-9,-,-,TRBJ2-1,TGTGCCAGCAGTTATCGTCTGATCAATGAGCAGTTCTTC,CASSYRLINEQFF
TRBV7-9,TRBD2,-,TRBJ2-1,TGTGCCAGCGAACCTAGCGGGAGCGCCTACAATGAGCAGTTCTTC,CASEPSGSAYNEQFF
TRBV6-1,-,-,TRBJ1-5,TGTGCCAGCAGCCAAAAAACGGGTTGGTTCAGAAAGCATTTT,CASSQKTGWFRKHF
TRBV7-9,-,-,TRBJ1-3,TGTGCCAGCAGCCCCGATTTGGGGTTTTACGGAAACACCATATATTTT,CASSPDLGFYGNTIYF
TRBV7-8,-,-,TRBJ2-7,TGTGCCAGCAGCCAAAGGCGAGTCCAGCACTACGAGCAGTACTTC,CASSQRRVQHYEQYF
TRBV3-1,-,many,TRBJ2-2,TGTGCCAGCAGCGAGCTGAGGGGCGGCACCGGGGAGCTGTTTTTT,CASSELRGGTGELFF
TRBV30,-,-,TRBJ1-5,TGTGCCTGGAGTGAAGGACGGAACAATCAGCCCCAGCATTTT,CAWSEGRNNQPQHF
TRBV28,-,few,TRBJ2-1,TGTGCCAGCAGTTTAAGTCCCCGGCAGAATGAGCAGTTCTTC,CASSLSPRQNEQFF
TRBV7-2,-,many,TRBJ2-7,TGTGCCAGCAGTTTTAAGGGGGGTCAAAAGCCTACCGAGCAGTACTTC,CASSFKGGQKPTEQYF
TRBV7-8,TRBD1,-,TRBJ1-5,TGTGCCAGCAGCACCGGGACAGATAGCAATCAGCCCCAGCATTTT,CASSTGTDSNQPQHF
TRBV9,-,few,TRBJ1-1,TGTGCCAGCAGCGTAGCTTCGAACACTGAAGCTTTCTTT,CASSVASNTEAFF
TRBV6-1,-,few,TRBJ2-7,TGTGCCAGCAGAAACCTACAGGGTGTGGACGAGCAGTACTTC,CASRNLQGVDEQYF
TRBV30,-,many,TRBJ1-1,TGTGCCTGGGGGCTCAAGAACACTGAAGCTTTCTTT,CAWGLKNTEAFF
TRBV6-1,-,-,TRBJ1-5,TGTGCCAGCAGAAGAGACAGCGGGGGGAATCAGCCCCAGCATTTT,CASRRDSGGNQPQHF
TRBV3-2,-,few,TRBJ2-3,TGTGCCAGCAGCCGGGGGACTAGCGGGAGCCCGGGCACAGATACGCAGTATTTT,CASSRGTSGSPGTDTQYF
TRBV12-3/TRBV12-4,TRBD2,few,TRBJ2-1,TGTGCCAGCAGGGGGGGACTAGCGGTCTACAATGAGCAGTTCTTC,CASRGGLAVYNEQFF
TRBV4-1,-,-,TRBJ1-2,TGCGCCAGCAGCCAAGATCGAGCCAATGTCTATGGCTACACCTTC,CASSQDRANVYGYTF